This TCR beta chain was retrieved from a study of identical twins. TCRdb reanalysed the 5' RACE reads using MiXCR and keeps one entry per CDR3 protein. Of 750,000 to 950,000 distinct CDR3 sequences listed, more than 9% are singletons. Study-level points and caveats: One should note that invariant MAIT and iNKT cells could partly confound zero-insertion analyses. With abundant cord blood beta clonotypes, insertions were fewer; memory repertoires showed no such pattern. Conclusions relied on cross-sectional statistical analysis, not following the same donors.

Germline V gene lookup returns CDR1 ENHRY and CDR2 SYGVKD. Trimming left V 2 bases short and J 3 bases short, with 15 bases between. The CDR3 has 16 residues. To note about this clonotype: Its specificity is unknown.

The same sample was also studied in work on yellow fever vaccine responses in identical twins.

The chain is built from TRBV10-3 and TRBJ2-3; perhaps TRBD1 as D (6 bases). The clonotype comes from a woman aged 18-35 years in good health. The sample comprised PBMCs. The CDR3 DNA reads TGTGCCATCAGTGAGAAGTCGGCAGGGGCGACAGATACGCAGTATTTT. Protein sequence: CAISEKSAGATDTQYF.